These T cell receptor beta chains were read from a single sample in a study of Ad26.COV2.S vaccination and SARS-CoV-2 variants. The repertoire was sequenced with immunoSEQ multiplex PCR; TCRdb's copy has only in-frame clones and lacks some. The sample holds about 680,000 clones, about 90% seen once. This specimen was peripheral blood, taken in a trial of Ad26.COV2.S vaccine versus placebo. Receptors originate from a person between 18 and 65 years old who received the Ad26.COV2.S COVID-19 vaccine or a placebo. Both conserved end residues are part of each CDR3. Each record gives: D gene, J gene, CDR3 length, clone size, V gene, CDR3 protein, CDR3 DNA. A D gene is named only where the DNA matches it firmly. A clone size is listed for some rows: how often the clone was seen (once, few, many), or a class if it is expanded.

d_gene: TRBD1
j_gene: TRBJ2-1
len: 14
abundance: -
v_gene: TRBV18
CDR3aa: CASSLDRVWYEQFF
CDR3nt: TGTGCCAGCTCCCTCGACAGGGTCTGGTATGAGCAGTTCTTC

d_gene: -
j_gene: TRBJ1-6
len: 13
abundance: -
v_gene: TRBV30
CDR3aa: CAWRLGNNSPLHF
CDR3nt: TGTGCCTGGAGATTAGGGAATAATTCACCCCTCCACTTT

d_gene: -
j_gene: TRBJ2-5
len: 17
abundance: -
v_gene: TRBV7-7
CDR3aa: CASSLGNRVDPPETQYF
CDR3nt: TGTGCTAGCAGTCTCGGGAATCGGGTCGACCCTCCAGAGACCCAGTACTTC

d_gene: -
j_gene: TRBJ2-1
len: 15
abundance: -
v_gene: TRBV5-8
CDR3aa: CASSPAGASYNEQFF
CDR3nt: TGTGCCAGCAGCCCGGCCGGAGCGAGCTACAATGAGCAGTTCTTC

d_gene: -
j_gene: TRBJ2-1
len: 14
abundance: -
v_gene: TRBV10-3
CDR3aa: CAISESRDPDEQFF
CDR3nt: TGTGCCATCAGTGAGAGCAGGGATCCCGATGAGCAGTTCTTC

d_gene: -
j_gene: TRBJ2-3
len: 12
abundance: -
v_gene: TRBV24-1
CDR3aa: CATSDSPVTQYF
CDR3nt: TGTGCCACCAGTGACTCTCCAGTTACGCAGTATTTT

d_gene: -
j_gene: TRBJ1-6
len: 15
abundance: -
v_gene: TRBV5-1
CDR3aa: CASSIQGLYNSPLHF
CDR3nt: TGCGCCAGCAGCATACAGGGATTATATAATTCACCCCTCCACTTT

d_gene: TRBD2
j_gene: TRBJ2-1
len: 15
abundance: -
v_gene: TRBV6-5
CDR3aa: CASRPGDSSGDEQFF
CDR3nt: TGTGCCAGCAGGCCGGGAGACAGTAGCGGGGACGAGCAGTTCTTC

d_gene: -
j_gene: TRBJ2-1
len: 15
abundance: -
v_gene: TRBV5-1
CDR3aa: CASSLTATGRNEQFF
CDR3nt: TGCGCCAGCAGCCTCACCGCAACAGGGAGGAATGAGCAGTTCTTC

d_gene: -
j_gene: TRBJ1-1
len: 13
abundance: -
v_gene: TRBV4-3
CDR3aa: CASSQVGRTEAFF
CDR3nt: TGCGCCAGCAGCCAAGTGGGGAGGACTGAAGCTTTCTTT

d_gene: -
j_gene: TRBJ2-7
len: 15
abundance: -
v_gene: TRBV27
CDR3aa: CASSSPPGGRYEQYF
CDR3nt: TGTGCCAGCAGTTCCCCGCCGGGTGGGAGGTACGAGCAGTACTTC

d_gene: TRBD1
j_gene: TRBJ1-6
len: 17
abundance: -
v_gene: TRBV7-9
CDR3aa: CASSSWTGAGNNSPLHF
CDR3nt: TGTGCCAGCAGCTCTTGGACAGGGGCTGGAAATAATTCACCCCTCCACTTT

d_gene: TRBD2
j_gene: TRBJ2-7
len: 16
abundance: -
v_gene: TRBV5-5
CDR3aa: CASSLGGGTSSSEQYF
CDR3nt: TGTGCCAGCAGCTTAGGAGGGGGGACTAGTTCTTCCGAGCAGTACTTC

d_gene: -
j_gene: TRBJ1-1
len: 12
abundance: -
v_gene: TRBV7-9
CDR3aa: CASSFANTEAFF
CDR3nt: TGTGCCAGCAGCTTTGCGAACACTGAAGCTTTCTTT

d_gene: -
j_gene: TRBJ2-3
len: 16
abundance: -
v_gene: TRBV6-5
CDR3aa: CASSSYSGSSTDTQYF
CDR3nt: TGTGCCAGCAGTTCGTATAGCGGATCTAGCACAGATACGCAGTATTTT

d_gene: -
j_gene: TRBJ1-5
len: 14
abundance: few
v_gene: TRBV27
CDR3aa: CASSPGTENQPQHF
CDR3nt: TGTGCCAGCAGTCCAGGGACGGAGAATCAGCCCCAGCATTTT

d_gene: -
j_gene: TRBJ1-3
len: 16
abundance: once
v_gene: TRBV7-9
CDR3aa: CASSSPGSYSGNTIYF
CDR3nt: TGTGCCAGCAGCTCCCCGGGGTCCTACTCTGGAAACACCATATATTTT

d_gene: TRBD1
j_gene: TRBJ1-2
len: 15
abundance: -
v_gene: TRBV7-9
CDR3aa: CASSPGTGENYGYTF
CDR3nt: TGTGCCAGCAGCCCCGGGACAGGGGAGAACTATGGCTACACCTTC

d_gene: TRBD1
j_gene: TRBJ1-2
len: 14
abundance: -
v_gene: TRBV7-3
CDR3aa: CASSPGTGGHGYTF
CDR3nt: TGTGCCAGCAGCCCGGGGACAGGGGGCCATGGCTACACCTTC

d_gene: TRBD1
j_gene: TRBJ2-7
len: 17
abundance: once
v_gene: TRBV6-2/TRBV6-3
CDR3aa: CASSPRDRGLRGYEQYF
CDR3nt: TGTGCCAGCAGTCCCCGGGACAGGGGGCTTAGGGGCTACGAGCAGTACTTC

d_gene: -
j_gene: TRBJ1-1
len: 12
abundance: -
v_gene: TRBV6-5
CDR3aa: CASSSANTEAFF
CDR3nt: TGTGCCAGCAGTTCAGCGAACACTGAAGCTTTCTTT

d_gene: -
j_gene: TRBJ2-7
len: 18
abundance: few
v_gene: TRBV12-2
CDR3aa: CASRLPRDRRTGYDEQYF
CDR3nt: TGTGCAAGTCGCTTACCCCGGGACAGGCGAACCGGTTACGACGAGCAGTACTTC

d_gene: -
j_gene: TRBJ2-5
len: 15
abundance: -
v_gene: TRBV5-1
CDR3aa: CASSPNQGGEETQYF
CDR3nt: TGCGCCAGCAGCCCGAACCAGGGGGGGGAAGAGACCCAGTACTTC

d_gene: -
j_gene: TRBJ2-7
len: 14
abundance: -
v_gene: TRBV14
CDR3aa: CASSQVTVGYEQYF
CDR3nt: TGTGCCAGCAGCCAAGTTACGGTGGGCTACGAGCAGTACTTC

d_gene: -
j_gene: TRBJ2-5
len: 14
abundance: -
v_gene: TRBV5-4
CDR3aa: CASSLKGSTETQYF
CDR3nt: TGTGCCAGCAGCTTAAAGGGGTCCACAGAGACCCAGTACTTC

d_gene: -
j_gene: TRBJ2-6
len: 14
abundance: -
v_gene: TRBV13
CDR3aa: CASSRGAGANVLTF
CDR3nt: TGTGCCAGCAGCAGGGGCGCTGGGGCCAACGTCCTGACTTTC

d_gene: -
j_gene: TRBJ1-1
len: 15
abundance: -
v_gene: TRBV6-2/TRBV6-3
CDR3aa: CASSPPERANTEAFF
CDR3nt: TGTGCCAGCAGCCCGCCGGAACGGGCGAACACTGAAGCTTTCTTT

d_gene: -
j_gene: TRBJ1-4
len: 14
abundance: -
v_gene: TRBV7-2
CDR3aa: CASSLGRVNEKLFF
CDR3nt: TGTGCCAGCAGCTTGGGCCGGGTGAATGAAAAACTGTTTTTT

d_gene: -
j_gene: TRBJ1-3
len: 13
abundance: -
v_gene: TRBV12-3/TRBV12-4
CDR3aa: CASSLLSGNTIYF
CDR3nt: TGTGCCAGCAGCCTGCTCTCTGGAAACACCATATATTTT

d_gene: -
j_gene: TRBJ2-7
len: 13
abundance: once
v_gene: TRBV13
CDR3aa: CASSQGGNYEQYF
CDR3nt: TGTGCCAGCAGTCAGGGGGGGAACTACGAGCAGTACTTC

d_gene: TRBD1
j_gene: TRBJ2-7
len: 15
abundance: -
v_gene: TRBV4-1
CDR3aa: CASSQSRDRPYEQYF
CDR3nt: TGCGCCAGCAGCCAGTCCCGGGACAGACCCTACGAGCAGTACTTC

d_gene: -
j_gene: TRBJ2-2
len: 12
abundance: few
v_gene: TRBV9
CDR3aa: CASSVDAGELFF
CDR3nt: TGTGCCAGCAGCGTAGATGCCGGGGAGCTGTTTTTT

d_gene: TRBD2
j_gene: TRBJ2-1
len: 14
abundance: -
v_gene: TRBV30
CDR3aa: CAWVTSGSKDEQFF
CDR3nt: TGTGCCTGGGTAACTAGCGGGAGTAAAGATGAGCAGTTCTTC

d_gene: TRBD1
j_gene: TRBJ1-4
len: 16
abundance: -
v_gene: TRBV9
CDR3aa: CASSVHPTGVGEKLFF
CDR3nt: TGTGCCAGCAGCGTCCACCCGACAGGGGTGGGAGAAAAACTGTTTTTT

d_gene: -
j_gene: TRBJ2-3
len: 15
abundance: -
v_gene: TRBV6-5
CDR3aa: CASSTNGAGSDTQYF
CDR3nt: TGTGCCAGCAGTACGAATGGGGCCGGATCCGATACGCAGTATTTT

d_gene: -
j_gene: TRBJ1-6
len: 15
abundance: once
v_gene: TRBV5-6
CDR3aa: CASSLEGTVNSPLHF
CDR3nt: TGTGCCAGCAGCCTAGAGGGGACGGTGAATTCACCCCTCCACTTT

d_gene: -
j_gene: TRBJ1-4
len: 15
abundance: -
v_gene: TRBV6-5
CDR3aa: CASSPSEATNEKLFF
CDR3nt: TGTGCCAGCAGCCCAAGCGAGGCAACTAATGAAAAACTGTTTTTT

d_gene: -
j_gene: TRBJ1-4
len: 16
abundance: -
v_gene: TRBV27
CDR3aa: CASSFRRGATNEKLFF
CDR3nt: TGTGCCAGCAGTTTTAGAAGGGGAGCAACTAATGAAAAACTGTTTTTT

d_gene: -
j_gene: TRBJ2-4
len: 14
abundance: -
v_gene: TRBV19
CDR3aa: CASSISGTKNIQYF
CDR3nt: TGTGCCAGTAGTATTTCAGGGACCAAAAACATTCAGTACTTC

d_gene: -
j_gene: TRBJ2-7
len: 15
abundance: -
v_gene: TRBV19
CDR3aa: CASSIDRGEAYEQYF
CDR3nt: TGTGCCAGTAGTATAGATCGCGGCGAAGCCTACGAGCAGTACTTC

d_gene: TRBD1
j_gene: TRBJ2-4
len: 14
abundance: once
v_gene: TRBV5-8
CDR3aa: CASSLGRGLDIQYF
CDR3nt: TGTGCCAGCAGCTTGGGCAGGGGGCTAGACATTCAGTACTTC

d_gene: TRBD1
j_gene: TRBJ2-3
len: 15
abundance: once
v_gene: TRBV29-1
CDR3aa: CSVQTGGFNTDTQYF
CDR3nt: TGCAGCGTTCAAACAGGGGGCTTTAACACAGATACGCAGTATTTT

d_gene: TRBD2
j_gene: TRBJ2-1
len: 15
abundance: -
v_gene: TRBV4-2
CDR3aa: CASSQGAGAYNEQFF
CDR3nt: TGTGCCAGCAGCCAAGGGGCGGGGGCCTACAATGAGCAGTTCTTC

d_gene: -
j_gene: TRBJ1-2
len: 13
abundance: -
v_gene: TRBV5-1
CDR3aa: CASSQEGSYGYTF
CDR3nt: TGCGCCAGCAGCCAGGAGGGTAGCTATGGCTACACCTTC

d_gene: -
j_gene: TRBJ2-1
len: 14
abundance: -
v_gene: TRBV6-4
CDR3aa: CASSDGDSYNEQFF
CDR3nt: TGTGCCAGCAGTGACGGGGACTCCTACAATGAGCAGTTCTTC